This T cell receptor beta chain was recovered during a study of OX40 agonist ivuxolimab in advanced cancers. On the study more broadly: The diagnoses of dose-escalation patients were hepatocellular carcinoma, melanoma, renal cell or head and neck cancer. The dose-escalation cohort was roughly 83% male, with a mean age of 60 years, ranging roughly 23 to 85.

Study results and caveats: Researchers report that CD8+ T cells had, on average, more expanded clones than CD4+.

Some clones are missing from TCRdb's copy, which holds only in-frame ones; the method was immunoSEQ multiplex PCR. This table holds more than 55,000 clones, around 90% found once. Of note for this clone: Its antigen is unidentified.

Patients who had autoimmune disease history or got systemic immunosuppression were left out. V lost 4 bases and J 6 bases, leaving 16 bases between the germline ends. Germline V CDR1 and CDR2: SGHVS, FQNEAQ. The CDR3 loop spans 15 amino acids. This chain joins TRBV7-8 and TRBJ1-5; the D gene is possibly TRBD1 (5 bases). The receptor was isolated from an adult with an advanced solid tumor such as melanoma, head and neck, liver or kidney cancer. This specimen consisted of CD4+ or CD8+ T cells sorted from blood, obtained in a trial of the OX40 agonist ivuxolimab. Here the CDR3 DNA reads TGTGCCAGCAGCTCAACCCTGGCCGGGGGTCAGCCCCAGCATTTT. Translating gives CASSSTLAGGQPQHF.